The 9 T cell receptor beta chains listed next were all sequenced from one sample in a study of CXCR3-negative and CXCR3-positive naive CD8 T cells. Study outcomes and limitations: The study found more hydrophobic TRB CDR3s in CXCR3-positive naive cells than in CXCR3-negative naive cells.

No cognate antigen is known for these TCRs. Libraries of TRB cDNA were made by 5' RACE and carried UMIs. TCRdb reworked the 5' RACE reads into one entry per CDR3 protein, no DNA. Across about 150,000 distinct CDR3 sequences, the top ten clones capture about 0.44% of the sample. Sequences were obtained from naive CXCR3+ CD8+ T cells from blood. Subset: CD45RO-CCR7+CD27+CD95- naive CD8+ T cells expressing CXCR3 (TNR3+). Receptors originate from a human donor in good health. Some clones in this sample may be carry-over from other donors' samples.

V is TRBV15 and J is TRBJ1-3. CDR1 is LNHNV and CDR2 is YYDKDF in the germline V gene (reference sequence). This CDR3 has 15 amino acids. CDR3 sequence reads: CATSKDYLSGNTIYF.

The CDR3 here is CSVEGRIAGNEQFF. The chain uses TRBV29-1 and TRBJ2-1; without DNA, the TCRdb call of TRBD2 cannot be checked. There are 14 residues in the CDR3. Germline V gene sequence: CDR1 SQVTM, CDR2 ANQGSEA.

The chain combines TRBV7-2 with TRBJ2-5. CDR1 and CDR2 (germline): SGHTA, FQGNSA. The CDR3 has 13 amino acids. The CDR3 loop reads CASSSRGLETQYF.

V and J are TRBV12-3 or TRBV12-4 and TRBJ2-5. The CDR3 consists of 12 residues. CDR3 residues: CASRVGRETQYF.

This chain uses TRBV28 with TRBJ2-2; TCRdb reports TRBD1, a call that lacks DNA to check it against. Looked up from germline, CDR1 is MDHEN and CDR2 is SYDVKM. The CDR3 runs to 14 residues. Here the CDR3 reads CASSGTGLRGELFF.

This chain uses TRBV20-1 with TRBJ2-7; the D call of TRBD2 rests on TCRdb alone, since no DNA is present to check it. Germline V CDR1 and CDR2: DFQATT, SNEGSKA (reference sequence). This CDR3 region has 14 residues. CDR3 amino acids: CSARSTSEWYEQYF.

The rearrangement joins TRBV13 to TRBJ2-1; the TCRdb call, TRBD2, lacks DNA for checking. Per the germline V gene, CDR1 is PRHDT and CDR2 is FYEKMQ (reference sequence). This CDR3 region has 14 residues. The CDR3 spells CASGSSDSYNEQFF. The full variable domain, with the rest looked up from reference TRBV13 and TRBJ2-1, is AAGVIQSPRHLIKEKRETATLKCYPIPRHDTVYWYQQGPGQDPQFLISFYEKMQSDKGSIPDRFSAQQFSDYHSELNMSSLELGDSALYFCASGSSDSYNEQFFGPGTRLTVL.

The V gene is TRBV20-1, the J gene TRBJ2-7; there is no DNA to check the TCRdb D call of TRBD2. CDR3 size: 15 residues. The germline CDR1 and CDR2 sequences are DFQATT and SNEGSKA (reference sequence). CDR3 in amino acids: CSAKSAGDSAYEQYF.

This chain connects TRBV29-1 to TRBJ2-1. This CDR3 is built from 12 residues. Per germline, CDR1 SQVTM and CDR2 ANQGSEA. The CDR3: CSVEGLAQEQFF.